These T cell receptor beta chains were read from a single sample in a study of cytomegalovirus exposure and HLA in healthy donors. The table came from immunoSEQ multiplex PCR; TCRdb's copy has only in-frame clones and leaves some out. The table records roughly 65,000 clones, about 92% of them present only once. Sample: PBMCs. Receptors originate from a man aged 18 to 35 in good health and CMV-seropositive. CDR3s include the opening cysteine and the closing phenylalanine or tryptophan.

j_gene: TRBJ2-1
len: 16
v_gene: TRBV28
CDR3aa: CASSLRGLGGYNEQFF

j_gene: TRBJ2-1
len: 16
v_gene: TRBV7-3
CDR3aa: CASSLTGGGTSNEQFF

j_gene: TRBJ2-1
len: 12
v_gene: TRBV5-1
CDR3aa: CASTGSYNEQFF

j_gene: TRBJ1-3
len: 17
v_gene: TRBV5-8
CDR3aa: CASSLVMSVSSGNTIYF

j_gene: TRBJ2-7
len: 15
v_gene: TRBV7-8
CDR3aa: CASSLAPTGFYEQYF

j_gene: TRBJ1-4
len: 15
v_gene: TRBV5-6
CDR3aa: CASSSLTGTNEKLFF

j_gene: TRBJ2-7
len: 15
v_gene: TRBV7-2
CDR3aa: CASSGLRGGPYEQYF

j_gene: TRBJ2-3
len: 13
v_gene: TRBV2
CDR3aa: CASLESRADTQYF

j_gene: TRBJ2-2
len: 14
v_gene: TRBV6-6
CDR3aa: CASSYTQNTGELFF

j_gene: TRBJ2-7
len: 12
v_gene: TRBV4-1
CDR3aa: CASSQDGYEQYF

j_gene: TRBJ2-1
len: 13
v_gene: TRBV19
CDR3aa: CASDRGFGNEQFF

j_gene: TRBJ2-2
len: 16
v_gene: TRBV5-6
CDR3aa: CASSLVAGVRVGELFF

j_gene: TRBJ2-7
len: 14
v_gene: TRBV6-1
CDR3aa: CASVLRTSGYEQYF

j_gene: TRBJ2-7
len: 12
v_gene: TRBV28
CDR3aa: CASSSPRSEQYF

j_gene: TRBJ2-7
len: 15
v_gene: TRBV7-8
CDR3aa: CASSLAQGQGYEQYF

j_gene: TRBJ2-1
len: 18
v_gene: TRBV5-1
CDR3aa: CASSGAGVVNRTYNEQFF

j_gene: TRBJ2-5
len: 15
v_gene: TRBV5-4
CDR3aa: CASSLGLAAQETQYF

j_gene: TRBJ2-7
len: 13
v_gene: TRBV27
CDR3aa: CASSYSGAYEQYF

j_gene: TRBJ2-1
len: 15
v_gene: TRBV19
CDR3aa: CASSTVAGGPGEQFF

j_gene: TRBJ2-6
len: 17
v_gene: TRBV5-1
CDR3aa: CASSLDGTGVGANVLTF

j_gene: TRBJ2-1
len: 16
v_gene: TRBV6-5
CDR3aa: CASSYRTSGRANEQFF

j_gene: TRBJ2-2
len: 15
v_gene: TRBV11-2
CDR3aa: CASSSWTGFTGELFF

j_gene: TRBJ2-7
len: 15
v_gene: TRBV2
CDR3aa: CARPRGGPRYYEQYF

j_gene: TRBJ2-3
len: 14
v_gene: TRBV9
CDR3aa: CASSVEGQADTQYF

j_gene: TRBJ2-7
len: 15
v_gene: TRBV28
CDR3aa: CASSSTSGVSYEQYF

j_gene: TRBJ1-1
len: 11
v_gene: TRBV29-1
CDR3aa: CSAEIAQEAFF

j_gene: TRBJ2-3
len: 13
v_gene: TRBV5-4
CDR3aa: CASSFPTGETQYF

j_gene: TRBJ1-2
len: 13
v_gene: TRBV5-1
CDR3aa: CASSPGGAYGYTF

j_gene: TRBJ2-2
len: 15
v_gene: TRBV19
CDR3aa: CASSIDRFQTGELFF

j_gene: TRBJ2-7
len: 16
v_gene: TRBV5-1
CDR3aa: CASSSVAGTDSYEQYF

j_gene: TRBJ2-1
len: 15
v_gene: TRBV30
CDR3aa: CAWSVLAGVYNEQFF

j_gene: TRBJ2-5
len: 15
v_gene: TRBV11-2
CDR3aa: CASSFQTSGGQTQYF

j_gene: TRBJ1-5
len: 14
v_gene: TRBV4-1
CDR3aa: CASSQGTGGQPQHF

j_gene: TRBJ2-1
len: 22
v_gene: TRBV9
CDR3aa: CASTPSVTGGYGRQSSYNEQFF

j_gene: TRBJ2-3
len: 15
v_gene: TRBV9
CDR3aa: CASSPREGVTDTQYF

j_gene: TRBJ1-5
len: 14
v_gene: TRBV28
CDR3aa: CASRRTGGNQPQHF

j_gene: TRBJ2-2
len: 13
v_gene: TRBV14
CDR3aa: CASSRTVRGELFF

j_gene: TRBJ2-7
len: 12
v_gene: TRBV30
CDR3aa: CASSAGTYEQYF

j_gene: TRBJ2-1
len: 14
v_gene: TRBV5-1
CDR3aa: CASSRTGGRGEQFF

j_gene: TRBJ2-7
len: 15
v_gene: TRBV5-6
CDR3aa: CASSPPRGPSYEQYF

j_gene: TRBJ2-1
len: 16
v_gene: TRBV28
CDR3aa: CASSPYAGVSHNEQFF

j_gene: TRBJ2-3
len: 16
v_gene: TRBV27
CDR3aa: CASSFRLFSSTDTQYF

j_gene: TRBJ2-1
len: 15
v_gene: TRBV27
CDR3aa: CASITGFGAYNEQFF

j_gene: TRBJ2-3
len: 16
v_gene: TRBV5-1
CDR3aa: CASSWTSGTSTDTQYF

j_gene: TRBJ2-3
len: 14
v_gene: TRBV27
CDR3aa: CATKTSGRTDTQYF

j_gene: TRBJ2-1
len: 14
v_gene: TRBV5-1
CDR3aa: CASSGSGTFNEQFF

j_gene: TRBJ1-1
len: 15
v_gene: TRBV6-1
CDR3aa: CASRDIAGGDTEAFF

j_gene: TRBJ2-1
len: 14
v_gene: TRBV7-2
CDR3aa: CASSPSGRRNEQFF

j_gene: TRBJ1-4
len: 13
v_gene: TRBV7-9
CDR3aa: CASTFTGNEKLFF

j_gene: TRBJ2-5
len: 15
v_gene: TRBV4-1
CDR3aa: CASSQESGPGETQYF

j_gene: TRBJ2-2
len: 13
v_gene: TRBV19
CDR3aa: CASADTNTGELFF

j_gene: TRBJ2-2
len: 16
v_gene: TRBV27
CDR3aa: CASSFTTGGNTGELFF

j_gene: TRBJ2-7
len: 17
v_gene: TRBV14
CDR3aa: CASSQVSGTSGFREQYF

j_gene: TRBJ2-7
len: 18
v_gene: TRBV4-1
CDR3aa: CASSQGNFVGQSSYEQYF

j_gene: TRBJ1-1
len: 14
v_gene: TRBV25-1
CDR3aa: CASSEAGGHTEAFF

j_gene: TRBJ1-5
len: 15
v_gene: TRBV7-2
CDR3aa: CASSPIPGGHQPQHF

j_gene: TRBJ1-5
len: 15
v_gene: TRBV7-8
CDR3aa: CASSRQGSGNQPQHF

j_gene: TRBJ2-3
len: 13
v_gene: TRBV5-1
CDR3aa: CASSLGRTDTQYF

j_gene: TRBJ2-7
len: 16
v_gene: TRBV7-2
CDR3aa: CASSFGLTGSHYEQYF